This is a list of T cell receptor beta chains from one sample in a study of blood T cell repertoires in COVID-19. Assay: immunoSEQ multiplex PCR; the TCRdb copy retains only in-frame clones and omits some. This table has 200,000 to 300,000 clones, almost 85% appearing once. Sequences were obtained from peripheral blood. These receptors all come from a woman of 80 years or more with acute or convalescent COVID-19. CDR3s include the opening cysteine and the closing phenylalanine or tryptophan. Fields, in order: J gene, clone size, V gene, CDR3 protein. Clone size is stated in some rows and not others, as once, few, many or a class when expanded.

>TRBJ2-5|.|TRBV6-6
CASSSGTGVETQYF
>TRBJ1-2|.|TRBV19
CASSIDTNYGYTF
>TRBJ1-4|.|TRBV12-5
CASGLVQQATNEKLFF
>TRBJ2-7|.|TRBV7-2
CAIGGSGRSPYEQYF
>TRBJ2-7|.|TRBV7-9
CASSLAPQGARQYF
>TRBJ2-1|.|TRBV2
CASTRDRGGNEQFF
>TRBJ1-2|.|TRBV2
CASNDFSYGYTF
>TRBJ2-2|.|TRBV3-1/TRBV3-2
CASSQATRGTSGYSNTGELFF
>TRBJ1-2|.|TRBV5-1
CASSLGLDKGDPGYTF
>TRBJ2-1|.|TRBV7-3
CASSLSYNNEQFF
>TRBJ1-2|.|TRBV28
CASSLVTGLFHGYTF
>TRBJ1-3|once|TRBV11-3
CASGPNRGRVSGNTIYF
>TRBJ1-2|.|TRBV2
CASSEGYGTGGGYTF
>TRBJ2-1|.|TRBV6-5
CASTSTGRVYNEQFF
>TRBJ1-6|.|TRBV4-2
CASSQDGQSSYNSPLHF
>TRBJ1-1|.|TRBV18
CAGSGTLNTEAFF
>TRBJ2-6|.|TRBV9
CASSVQGTGANVLTF
>TRBJ2-3|.|TRBV2
CASTSAFTDTQYF
>TRBJ2-3|.|TRBV19
CASSIVLVAGPSTDTQYF
>TRBJ2-1|few|TRBV11-3
CASSLGTSRNNEQFF
>TRBJ2-7|.|TRBV7-9
CASSLEGAGEQYF
>TRBJ2-5|.|TRBV5-1
CASSARQLLQETQYF
>TRBJ2-2|once|TRBV19
CVSHIGRNRPNTGELFF
>TRBJ2-7|.|TRBV30
CAWARGSGIYEQYF
>TRBJ2-1|.|TRBV28
CASKSASDNEQFF
>TRBJ2-1|.|TRBV6-2/TRBV6-3
CASSRGAYNEQFF
>TRBJ1-1|few|TRBV28
CASRLRGQGSEAFF
>TRBJ1-1|.|TRBV20-1
CSAMGPFEAFF
>TRBJ2-5|.|TRBV27
CASSLWGRGTRRGTQYF
>TRBJ1-2|.|TRBV11-2
CASSRRQGLGYTF
>TRBJ2-7|.|TRBV7-2
CASSASVGTSSYEQYF
>TRBJ2-2|.|TRBV12-3/TRBV12-4
CASRQREAGELFF
>TRBJ1-6|.|TRBV6-4
CASSRDRGSLSPLHF
>TRBJ2-5|once|TRBV10-3
CATRQVGETQYF
>TRBJ1-6|.|TRBV11-2
CASSLDLGPANSPLHF
>TRBJ2-3|.|TRBV5-1
CASNAGTSRGSTDTQYF
>TRBJ2-1|.|TRBV4-2
CASSQSTGAGGNEQFF
>TRBJ1-2|.|TRBV9
CASSTGQDYGYTF
>TRBJ2-7|.|TRBV28
CASSLMTGAIIYF
>TRBJ2-5|.|TRBV15
CATSPRPQAETQYF